This T cell receptor beta chain was documented in a study of beta chain features in type 1 diabetes. Study results and limitations: Moderate yet significant TCRB CDR3 shortening was seen in Type 1 diabetes patients in all four CD4+ subsets. VDJ junctions in type 1 diabetes patients carried more deletions and fewer insertions.

The CDR3 loop spans 12 amino acids. Trimming shortened V by 3 bases and J by 3 bases, and 8 bases separated the two germline ends. Looked up from germline, CDR1 is SQVTM and CDR2 is ANQGSEA. Of note for this clone: The antigen is not known.

As every portion of the isolated RNA was reverse transcribed, the sequencing read expressed TCRB transcripts. Some clones are missing from TCRdb's copy, which holds only in-frame ones; the method was immunoSEQ multiplex PCR. The table has some 190,000 clones, 7.8% seen once. The source of this sequence is a woman aged 40 to 49 with type 1 diabetes. This rearrangement joins TRBV29-1 to TRBJ1-2; D remains unclear. Sequences were obtained from central memory CD4+ T cells from blood. CDR3 in amino acids: CSVDPQDYGYTF. CDR3 bases: TGCAGCGTTGACCCCCAGGACTATGGCTACACCTTC.